This is a list of T cell receptor beta chains from one sample in a study of blood T cell repertoires in COVID-19. Sequencing was performed with immunoSEQ multiplex PCR; in TCRdb, only in-frame clones are kept and a portion is missing. The sample includes 300,000 to 450,000 clones, 75% to 90% of them seen just once. Sequencing was carried out using peripheral blood. The source of these receptors is a woman between 18 and 29 years old with acute or convalescent COVID-19. The CDR3 runs from the conserved cysteine through the conserved F or W. The order of the fields is clone size, J gene, D gene, V gene, CDR3 protein, CDR3 DNA. D genes are given only for firm matches. Not every row has a clone size; where given, it reads once, few, many or a size class.

clone_size: .
j_call: TRBJ2-6
d_call: .
v_call: TRBV9
cdr3_aa: CASSVSDGVNVLTF
cdr3_nt: TGTGCCAGCAGCGTTTCCGACGGAGTCAACGTCCTGACTTTC

clone_size: .
j_call: TRBJ1-1
d_call: .
v_call: TRBV15
cdr3_aa: CATSRAQTGKNTEAFF
cdr3_nt: TGTGCCACCAGCAGAGCCCAAACAGGGAAGAACACTGAAGCTTTCTTT

clone_size: once
j_call: TRBJ2-7
d_call: .
v_call: TRBV14
cdr3_aa: CASSPQQASYEQYF
cdr3_nt: TGTGCCAGCAGCCCCCAACAGGCATCCTACGAGCAGTACTTC

clone_size: few
j_call: TRBJ2-6
d_call: .
v_call: TRBV14
cdr3_aa: CASSRDIRQRNLSGANVLTF
cdr3_nt: TGTGCCAGCAGCCGAGACATCCGGCAGCGAAACCTCTCTGGGGCCAACGTCCTGACTTTC

clone_size: .
j_call: TRBJ1-2
d_call: .
v_call: TRBV9
cdr3_aa: CASSVGGVGYTF
cdr3_nt: TGTGCCAGCAGCGTAGGGGGGGTAGGCTACACCTTC

clone_size: .
j_call: TRBJ2-5
d_call: .
v_call: TRBV4-1
cdr3_aa: CASNPAGDGETQYF
cdr3_nt: TGCGCCAGCAACCCCGCAGGGGACGGAGAGACCCAGTACTTC

clone_size: .
j_call: TRBJ2-7
d_call: .
v_call: TRBV6-1
cdr3_aa: CASSEAQYEQYF
cdr3_nt: TGTGCCAGCAGTGAAGCCCAATACGAGCAGTACTTC

clone_size: .
j_call: TRBJ1-5
d_call: TRBD1
v_call: TRBV24-1
cdr3_aa: CATSDRPGQGLVQPQHF
cdr3_nt: TGTGCCACCAGTGATCGACCGGGACAGGGGTTGGTGCAGCCCCAGCATTTT

clone_size: .
j_call: TRBJ1-1
d_call: .
v_call: TRBV11-1
cdr3_aa: CASRLQATNTEAFF
cdr3_nt: TGTGCCAGCAGGTTACAGGCTACGAACACTGAAGCTTTCTTT

clone_size: .
j_call: TRBJ2-1
d_call: .
v_call: TRBV19
cdr3_aa: CASSVLSYNEQFF
cdr3_nt: TGTGCCAGTAGTGTGTTGAGCTACAATGAGCAGTTCTTC

clone_size: .
j_call: TRBJ2-3
d_call: TRBD2
v_call: TRBV30
cdr3_aa: CAWSASLTSGGTDTQYF
cdr3_nt: TGTGCCTGGAGTGCCTCTCTGACTAGCGGGGGGACAGATACGCAGTATTTT

clone_size: .
j_call: TRBJ1-2
d_call: .
v_call: TRBV4-1
cdr3_aa: CASSQDHREDGYTF
cdr3_nt: TGCGCCAGCAGCCAAGATCACAGGGAAGATGGCTACACCTTC

clone_size: .
j_call: TRBJ1-1
d_call: .
v_call: TRBV5-4
cdr3_aa: CASSLTTGPITEAFF
cdr3_nt: TGTGCCAGCAGCTTAACCACAGGGCCGATCACTGAAGCTTTCTTT